Sequencing of this TCR beta chain was carried out in a study of CD8 T cells in Susac syndrome. Random-hexamer reverse transcription was applied to roughly 0.5 to 1 ug RNA. From the immunoSEQ multiplex PCR reads, TCRdb called clonotypes with MiXCR, one entry per CDR3 protein. The table includes fewer than 80,000 distinct CDR3 sequences, over 85% detected once. This CDR3 is built from 12 residues. In germline, CDR1 is PRHDT, CDR2 FYEKMQ (reference sequence). V was trimmed by 4 bases and J by 6 bases, leaving 9 bases between them. Sequencing was done on a sample of CD8+ T cells from PBMCs. The sequence came from a human donor with multiple sclerosis. V gene TRBV13 combines with J gene TRBJ1-1, with D perhaps TRBD1 (6 bases). CDR3 sequence: CASSYRDAEAFF. Written as DNA, the CDR3 is TGTGCCAGCAGCTACAGGGACGCTGAAGCTTTCTTT.